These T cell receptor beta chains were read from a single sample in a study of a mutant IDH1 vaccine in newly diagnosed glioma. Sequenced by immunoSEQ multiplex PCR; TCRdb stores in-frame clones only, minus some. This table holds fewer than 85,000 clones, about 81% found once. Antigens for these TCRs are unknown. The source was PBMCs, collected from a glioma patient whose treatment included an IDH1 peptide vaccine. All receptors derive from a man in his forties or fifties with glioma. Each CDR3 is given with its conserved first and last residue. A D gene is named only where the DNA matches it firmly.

CASSSSAGTSYEQYF	TGTGCCAGCAGTTCGTCAGCGGGAACCTCCTACGAGCAGTACTTC	TRBV28	TRBD2	TRBJ2-7
CAIRGGSGYPEAFF	TGTGCCATCAGGGGGGGGTCAGGGTACCCTGAAGCTTTCTTT	TRBV10-3	.	TRBJ1-1
CAFRGAGDVDTQYF	TGTGCCTTTCGGGGAGCGGGGGATGTAGATACGCAGTATTTT	TRBV30	TRBD2	TRBJ2-3
CASGQMNYGYTF	TGTGCTAGTGGTCAAATGAACTATGGCTACACCTTC	TRBV12-5	.	TRBJ1-2
CASSRTPGTTDGEQYF	TGTGCCAGCAGCCGAACCCCCGGGACTACCGATGGAGAGCAGTACTTC	TRBV7-6	TRBD2	TRBJ2-7
CASKRSQGPYEQYF	TGTGCCAGCAAGAGGAGTCAGGGCCCCTACGAGCAGTACTTC	TRBV6-1	.	TRBJ2-7
CASTSGRGRNQPQHF	TGTGCCAGCACCTCGGGGCGGGGGCGAAATCAGCCCCAGCATTTT	TRBV5-6	.	TRBJ1-5
CASSPQGTGGQETQYF	TGTGCCAGTAGCCCACAGGGGACGGGGGGCCAAGAGACCCAGTACTTC	TRBV19	.	TRBJ2-5
CASSPRTGGTDTQYF	TGTGCCAGCAGCCCCCGGACAGGCGGCACAGATACGCAGTATTTT	TRBV25-1	TRBD1	TRBJ2-3
CASSLRGETQYF	TGTGCCAGCAGCTTAAGGGGAGAGACCCAGTACTTC	TRBV7-2	.	TRBJ2-5
CASNRSWYQETQYF	TGTGCCAGCAACCGGTCGTGGTACCAAGAGACCCAGTACTTC	TRBV5-5	.	TRBJ2-5
CAWSGGQWRGELFF	TGTGCCTGGAGCGGAGGACAGTGGAGAGGGGAGCTGTTTTTT	TRBV30	.	TRBJ2-2
CASSAGTAPYNEQFF	TGTGCCAGCAGCGCCGGGACAGCTCCATACAATGAGCAGTTCTTC	TRBV11-3	TRBD1	TRBJ2-1
CAWTPGHGAKNIQYF	TGTGCCTGGACCCCGGGACACGGAGCCAAAAACATTCAGTACTTC	TRBV30	.	TRBJ2-4
CASRQGFTEAFF	TGTGCCAGCAGACAGGGGTTCACTGAAGCTTTCTTT	TRBV6-9	TRBD1	TRBJ1-1